The 24 T cell receptor beta chains presented below share a single source sample, sequenced in a study of blood T cell repertoires in COVID-19. Clones were read by immunoSEQ multiplex PCR, and TCRdb kept only the in-frame ones, dropping some. The sample contains around 100,000 clones, about 80% of which appear only once. Specimen: peripheral blood. These receptors came from a woman in her sixties or seventies with acute or convalescent COVID-19.

This rearrangement joins TRBV19 to TRBJ2-3; 10 bases are a match to TRBD1. Germline CDR1 and CDR2: LNHDA and SQIVND (reference sequence). Unmatched junction bases numbered 5, after V lost 4 bases and J lost 1 base. The CDR3 runs 16 residues. The CDR3 loop reads CASSRGTGVGTDTQYF. CDR3 nucleotide sequence: TGTGCCAGTAGTAGGGGGACAGGGGTTGGCACAGATACGCAGTATTTT. Full variable domain (missing parts from reference TRBV19 and TRBJ2-3): DGGITQSPKYLFRKEGQNVTLSCEQNLNHDAMYWYRQDPGQGLRLIYYSQIVNDFQKGDIAEGYSVSREKKESFPLTVTSAQKNPTAFYLCASSRGTGVGTDTQYFGPGTRLTVL.

This clone was seen a handful of times. This chain links TRBV2 with TRBJ2-6; 12 nucleotides agree with TRBD2. This CDR3 is 17 amino acids long. The J segment lost 4 bases and the V segment lost 6 bases, leaving 7 bases of the junction unmatched. CDR1 and CDR2 from the germline V gene are SNHLY and FYNNEI. Written as DNA, the CDR3 is TGTGCCAGCAGCTTGACTAGCGGGGGAGTGGGGGCCAACGTCCTGACTTTC. This translates into CASSLTSGGVGANVLTF.

This clone was picked up one time. The chain is built from TRBV6-5 and TRBJ2-1, with 9 bases fitting TRBD2. After removal of 6 bases from V and 6 bases from J, the junction contained 9 bases not matched to a gene. The length of the CDR3 is 15 residues. CDR1 and CDR2 from the germline V gene are MNHEY and SVGAGI. CDR3 region: CASRTGGGALNEQFF. CDR3 bases: TGTGCCAGCAGAACTGGCGGGGGGGCTCTCAATGAGCAGTTCTTC.

The chain carries TRBV5-1 and TRBJ1-6, with D possibly matching TRBD1 (6 bases). CDR1 is SGHRS, CDR2 YFSETQ, per germline. V lost 4 bases and J 10 bases, leaving 15 bases between the germline ends. The CDR3 spans 14 residues. The DNA for the CDR3 is TGCGCCAGCAGCCCGGACAGCCCCGGGTCACCCCTCCACTTT. Translating gives CASSPDSPGSPLHF.

This clone was counted a single time. J is TRBJ2-3 and V is TRBV6-2 or TRBV6-3; weak D call: TRBD2 (5 bases). From germline, CDR1 is MNHEY and CDR2 SVGEGT. Trimming cost V 6 bases and J 3 bases, with 22 bases left between them. The CDR3 totals 17 residues. The chain's CDR3 is CASSPLISGRRTDTQYF. Here the CDR3 DNA reads TGTGCCAGCAGCCCTTTAATATCCGGCAGGAGGACAGATACGCAGTATTTT.

The V gene is TRBV2, the J gene TRBJ2-4, with D maybe TRBD2 (6 bases). Trimming cost V 7 bases and J 0 bases, with 13 bases left between them. Germline V gives CDR1 SNHLY, CDR2 FYNNEI. The CDR3 is 15 residues long. CDR3 nucleotides: TGTGCCAGCAAGCGGACTACCTTAGCCAAAAACATTCAGTACTTC. Protein product: CASKRTTLAKNIQYF.

In this sample, this clone turned up a few times. This chain links TRBV10-3 with TRBJ2-1, with TRBD2 as a possible D gene (6 bases). Trimming removed 3 bases at V and 12 bases at J, with 12 bases between. CDR1 ENHRY and CDR2 SYGVKD come from the germline V gene. CDR3 length equals 12 residues. DNA of the CDR3: TGTGCCATCAGTGATGGCCAGGGAGGGCAGTTCTTC. This translates into CAISDGQGGQFF.

The chain joins TRBV27 to TRBJ2-6; D not resolved. Germline CDR1 is MNHEY and CDR2 is SMNVEV (reference sequence). Trimming left V 3 bases short and J 1 base short, with 7 bases between. The CDR3 spans 15 residues. CDR3 sequence (DNA): TGTGCCAGCAGTTTCTCGGTTTCTGGGGCCAACGTCCTGACTTTC. This encodes CASSFSVSGANVLTF.

The chain employs TRBV9 and TRBJ2-3; D ambiguous. V gave up 2 bases and J gave up 5 bases, with 6 bases separating them. Germline values: CDR1 SGDLS, CDR2 YYNGEE. This CDR3 region has 12 residues. CDR3 sequence: CASSVNVDTQYF. The CDR3, as DNA: TGTGCCAGCAGCGTCAATGTAGATACGCAGTATTTT.

V gene TRBV20-1 combines with J gene TRBJ1-5, with D possibly TRBD1 on 6 matching bases. The length of the CDR3 is 11 residues. Germline loops: CDR1 DFQATT, CDR2 SNEGSKA (reference sequence). Trimming took off 0 bases at V and 11 bases at J, with 8 bases between the two ends. Here the CDR3 reads CSARDAGAQHF. The DNA of the CDR3 is TGCAGTGCTAGAGATGCAGGGGCCCAGCATTTT.

The chain couples TRBV27 to TRBJ2-7; 7 positions agree with TRBD1. Germline V gives CDR1 MNHEY, CDR2 SMNVEV (reference sequence). The length of the CDR3 is 14 residues. The J segment lost 6 bases and the V segment lost 2 bases, leaving 7 bases of the junction unmatched. The CDR3 loop reads CASSLKAQGFEQYV. The CDR3 region has the DNA TGTGCCAGCAGTTTAAAGGCACAGGGGTTCGAGCAGTACGTC.

The V gene is TRBV27, the J gene TRBJ1-1; the match to TRBD1 covers 8 bases. CDR1 MNHEY and CDR2 SMNVEV come from the germline V gene (reference sequence). The V segment lost 1 base and the J segment 11 bases; nucleotides outside the gene matches: 3. CDR3 length: 12 amino acids. The CDR3 region is CASSLWGQAAFF. In nucleotides, the CDR3 is TGTGCCAGCAGTTTATGGGGACAGGCGGCTTTCTTT.

CDR3 coding DNA: TGTGCCACGTCTCAAGCGGGGGGAAAGACCGGGGAGCTGTTTTTT. Its protein is CATSQAGGKTGELFF. This sequence joins TRBV19 and TRBJ2-2; 9 nucleotides align to TRBD2. Germline lookup yields CDR1 LNHDA and CDR2 SQIVND (reference sequence). CDR3 length equals 15 residues. The V segment lost 10 bases and the J segment 5 bases; nucleotides outside the gene matches: 11. Together with reference TRBV19 and TRBJ2-2, the CDR3 gives the full variable domain: DGGITQSPKYLFRKEGQNVTLSCEQNLNHDAMYWYRQDPGQGLRLIYYSQIVNDFQKGDIAEGYSVSREKKESFPLTVTSAQKNPTAFYLCATSQAGGKTGELFFGEGSRLTVL.

Here the CDR3 DNA reads TGCGCCAGCAGCTTGTCACAGGGTGGTAAGGAAAAACTGTTTTTT. It codes for CASSLSQGGKEKLFF. The chain joins TRBV5-1 to TRBJ1-4; D is perhaps TRBD1 (6 bases). There are 15 residues in the CDR3. The V gene's germline CDR1 is SGHRS and CDR2 YFSETQ. The germline V and J ends were trimmed by 1 base and 8 bases, with 15 bases remaining between them.

Concerning this clone: Different DNA sequences within this sample yield the same CDR3. V and J are TRBV28 and TRBJ1-5; 7 bases are shared with TRBD1. V was clipped by 5 bases and J by 2 bases; unmatched bases: 3. This CDR3 region has 14 residues. The V gene's germline CDR1 is MDHEN and CDR2 SYDVKM. The CDR3 region is CASSLDRGNQPQHF. CDR3 sequence (DNA): TGTGCCAGCAGTCTCGACAGGGGCAATCAGCCCCAGCATTTT.

The chain uses TRBV5-6 and TRBJ2-7; TRBD2 might be the D (6 bases). This CDR3 spans 12 amino acids. Deletions cut 0 bases from V and 6 bases from J, with 7 bases between. Per germline, CDR1 SGHDT and CDR2 YYEEEE. The CDR3 DNA sequence: TGTGCCAGCAGCTTGGTGGGGGGCGAGCAGTACGTC. This gives the protein CASSLVGGEQYV.

The chain uses TRBV11-2 and TRBJ2-1, with TRBD1 matching 9 bases. CDR1 and CDR2 (germline): SGHAT, FQNNGV. Trimming at V came to 6 bases and at J to 3 bases, leaving 6 bases not matched to a gene. The CDR3 totals 15 residues. CDR3 coding DNA: TGTGCCAGCAGTCAAACGACAGGGGGCTACAATGAGCAGTTCTTC. It encodes CASSQTTGGYNEQFF.

The V call is TRBV11-3, the J call TRBJ1-6, with D maybe TRBD1 (6 bases). The germline V gene encodes CDR1 SGHNT and CDR2 YENEEA. There are 13 residues in the CDR3. Deletions cut 5 bases from V and 10 bases from J, with 12 bases between. The CDR3 here is CASSNRDGSPLHF. CDR3 in DNA: TGTGCCAGCAGCAACAGGGACGGGTCACCCCTCCACTTT.

The rearrangement uses TRBV11-3 and TRBJ2-3; 9 positions agree with TRBD2. The CDR3 contains 18 residues. The ends lost 5 bases at V and 1 base at J; junction bases unmatched: 13. Germline V gene lookup returns CDR1 SGHNT and CDR2 YENEEA. This CDR3 is CASSRGGGGGLGTDTQYF. The CDR3 DNA is TGTGCCAGCAGCCGTGGGGGCGGGGGGGGCTTAGGCACAGATACGCAGTATTTT.

CDR3 amino acids: CASRLKGQMNTEAFF. The CDR3 nucleotides are TGTGCCAGCAGGCTTAAAGGACAGATGAACACTGAAGCTTTCTTT. The chain is built from TRBV7-2 and TRBJ1-1; weak D call: TRBD1 (6 bases). The CDR3 has 15 amino acids. Germline values: CDR1 SGHTA, CDR2 FQGNSA. Deletions cut 6 bases from V and 0 bases from J, with 14 bases between.

The chain combines TRBV11-2 with TRBJ1-5, with a possible D match to TRBD1 (5 bases). CDR3 size: 14 residues. With 5 bases removed from V and 7 bases from J, the gap between germline ends came to 15 bases. CDR1 and CDR2 (germline): SGHAT, FQNNGV. This CDR3 is CASSPGLDGQPQHF. CDR3 bases: TGTGCCAGCAGCCCAGGGCTTGATGGACAGCCCCAGCATTTT.

The chain carries TRBV6-5 and TRBJ1-4, with D unresolved. The CDR3 spans 15 residues. V shed 2 bases and J shed 0 bases, with 7 bases lying between them. CDR1 is MNHEY and CDR2 is SVGAGI in the germline V gene. The CDR3, as DNA: TGTGCCAGCAGTTACGGAGGGACAACTAATGAAAAACTGTTTTTT. It is translated as CASSYGGTTNEKLFF.

The genes are TRBV9 and TRBJ1-1, with D uncertain. CDR1 is SGDLS, CDR2 YYNGEE, per germline. Trimming cost V 2 bases and J 4 bases, with 9 bases left between them. The CDR3 has 13 amino acids. This CDR3 is CASSVQRSTEAFF. The CDR3 DNA follows: TGTGCCAGCAGCGTCCAGAGGAGCACTGAAGCTTTCTTT.

The rearrangement links TRBV18 to TRBJ2-7, with D possibly being TRBD1 (5 bases). Germline assignment: CDR1 KGHSH and CDR2 LQKENI. The CDR3 extends over 17 amino acids. The V and J ends lost 3 bases and 3 bases respectively, with 21 bases between them. The CDR3 bases are TGTGCCAGCTCACCCCCTGGTCAGGGCGATTTGGACTACGAGCAGTACTTC. Translating gives CASSPPGQGDLDYEQYF.